This entry is about one T cell receptor (beta chain). The CDR3 consists of 13 residues. CDR1 and CDR2 from the germline V gene are SGDLS and YYNGEE. TCRdb re-called the 5' RACE reads and shows each CDR3 protein once, DNA omitted. Recorded for this sample: 350,000 to 450,000 distinct CDR3 sequences. The record originates from a study of T cells expressing NK-cell markers. This chain joins TRBV9 and TRBJ1-4; TCRdb indicates TRBD1, and absent DNA this call remains unverified. This sequence originates from a man aged 18-75 years in good health. Sequenced material: blood T cells: a sorted CD56 or NKG2C T cell subset, CD4+ or CD8+ T cells, or bulk PBMC T cells (not recorded which). This CDR3 reads CASSAKVGQGLVF.